The 15 T cell receptor beta chains below all came from one sample that was sequenced in a study of cytomegalovirus exposure and HLA in healthy donors. This PCR relied on a set of 60 Vbeta primers and 13 Jbeta primers. TCRdb's table, derived via immunoSEQ multiplex PCR, lists solely in-frame clones and lacks some. The repertoire holds some 110,000 clones, with roughly two thirds as singletons. The material sequenced was PBMCs. Source of these receptors: a woman in her 30s in good health and CMV-seronegative.

This clone was observed a single time. The chain has TRBV7-9 and TRBJ1-2, with TRBD1 matching over 8 bases. Per germline, CDR1 SEHNR and CDR2 FQNEAQ (reference sequence). With 1 base clipped from V and 4 bases from J, the junction kept 5 bases outside the gene matches. The CDR3 is 15 amino acids. CDR3 DNA sequence: TGTGCCAGCAGCTTAGACAGGGGGACCGGCTATGGCTACACCTTC. It yields the protein CASSLDRGTGYGYTF.

This clone was counted between two and nine times. The chain has TRBV5-1 and TRBJ2-1, with TRBD2 identical over 14 bases. V trimming: 7 bases; J trimming: 5 bases; junction bases outside the gene matches: 11. CDR1 and CDR2 (germline): SGHRS, YFSETQ. The CDR3 consists of 17 residues. CDR3 sequence reads: CASSRGTSGRGDNEQFF. The CDR3 nucleotides read TGCGCCAGCTCTCGCGGGACTAGCGGGAGAGGCGACAATGAGCAGTTCTTC.

J is TRBJ2-1 and V is TRBV7-9, with TRBD2 matching 9 bases. CDR1 is SEHNR, CDR2 FQNEAQ, per germline (reference sequence). J lost 9 bases, V lost 4 bases, and 13 bases had no gene match. The CDR3 runs 16 residues. The CDR3 loop reads CASSSRIAGDSGEQFF. In DNA, the CDR3 is TGTGCCAGCAGCTCCCGAATAGCGGGAGATAGCGGTGAGCAGTTCTTC. Variable domain in full (rest from reference TRBV7-9 and TRBJ2-1): DTGVSQNPRHKITKRGQNVTFRCDPISEHNRLYWYRQTLGQGPEFLTYFQNEAQLEKSRLLSDRFSAERPKGSFSTLEIQRTEQGDSAMYLCASSSRIAGDSGEQFFGPGTRLTVL.

The V gene is TRBV7-9, the J gene TRBJ2-5; D possibly corresponds to TRBD2 (5 bases). The germline gives CDR1 SEHNR, CDR2 FQNEAQ (reference sequence). The CDR3 runs to 15 residues. The V end was cut by 6 bases, the J end by 3 bases, with 17 bases between. CDR3 in DNA: TGTGCCAGCAGTCCGCGTGAGGGTAGGGAAGAGACCCAGTACTTC. Encoded protein: CASSPREGREETQYF.

The chain uses TRBV27 and TRBJ2-3; no clear D gene. Per the germline V gene, CDR1 is MNHEY and CDR2 is SMNVEV (reference sequence). The CDR3 extends over 13 amino acids. V was cut by 5 bases and J by 2 bases, with 8 bases left in between. The CDR3 is CASSPPVTDTQYF. CDR3 coding DNA: TGTGCCAGCAGTCCCCCCGTCACAGATACGCAGTATTTT.

This clone was detected a few times. The chain uses TRBV28 and TRBJ1-4; D might be TRBD1 (5 bases). Germline CDR1 MDHEN, CDR2 SYDVKM. Trimming took off 4 bases at V and 0 bases at J, with 15 bases between the two ends. The CDR3 length is 17 residues. The chain's CDR3 is CASSSLGGSATNEKLFF. CDR3 nucleotides: TGTGCCAGCAGTTCTCTGGGGGGGTCTGCAACTAATGAAAAACTGTTTTTT.

The gene calls are TRBV10-3 and TRBJ2-7; TRBD2 matches 12 bases. Per germline, CDR1 ENHRY and CDR2 SYGVKD. The CDR3 sequence is 17 residues long. J was trimmed by 0 bases and V by 3 bases; bases with no gene match: 6. The CDR3 protein is CAISDGTSGRFSYEQYF. The CDR3 DNA is TGTGCCATCAGTGATGGGACTAGCGGGCGATTCTCCTACGAGCAGTACTTC.

Remarks on this clone: One end of the junction varies from germline; a read error may be responsible. The V call is TRBV7-9, the J call TRBJ2-7; a possible D gene is TRBD2 (5 bases). This CDR3 contains 12 residues. Per the germline V gene, CDR1 is SEHNR and CDR2 is FQNEAQ (reference sequence). CDR3 amino acids: CSSSKLESEQYF. The DNA of the CDR3 is TGTTCCAGCAGCAAACTAGAGTCCGAGCAGTACTTC.

In its sample, this clone was seen once. J is TRBJ2-7 and V is TRBV29-1; D may be TRBD2 (6 bases). Trimming stripped 3 bases from V and 0 bases from J, with 9 bases between. The CDR3 loop spans 13 amino acids. Germline V lookup: CDR1 SQVTM, CDR2 ANQGSEA. The CDR3 protein is CSVDGGNSYEQYF. The DNA for the CDR3 is TGCAGCGTTGACGGGGGAAACTCCTACGAGCAGTACTTC.

To note about this clone: Other DNA sequences within the sample encode an identical CDR3. The chain uses TRBV19 and TRBJ2-7, with TRBD1 as a possible D gene (5 bases). This CDR3 has 14 residues. CDR1 and CDR2 from the germline V gene are LNHDA and SQIVND (reference sequence). V was trimmed by 1 base and J by 0 bases, leaving 7 bases between them. CDR3 sequence (DNA): TGTGCCAGTAGTATAGGGCAGGGCTCCTACGAGCAGTACTTC. It translates to CASSIGQGSYEQYF.

This clone was observed a handful of times. V is TRBV11-1 and J is TRBJ2-5, with 8 bases that match TRBD1. The CDR3 spans 14 residues. Germline V gene sequence: CDR1 SGHAT, CDR2 FQDESV (reference sequence). V was pared by 3 bases and J by 5 bases, with 5 bases of the junction left unmatched. The CDR3 sequence: CASSFSGGRETQYF. The CDR3 nucleotides are TGTGCCAGCAGCTTCTCAGGGGGCAGGGAGACCCAGTACTTC.

The chain recombines TRBV5-4 with TRBJ1-3, with D perhaps matching TRBD1 (6 bases). Trimming shortened V by 0 bases and J by 4 bases, and 11 bases separated the two germline ends. The CDR3 spans 15 residues. The germline V gene has CDR1 SGHNT and CDR2 YYREEE (reference sequence). CDR3 loop: CASSLAGGLGNTIYF. Written as DNA, the CDR3 is TGTGCCAGCAGCTTGGCCGGGGGGCTCGGAAACACCATATATTTT.

This clone has more than one count but fewer than ten. This chain connects TRBV15 to TRBJ2-6; D is uncertain. The V end was cut by 5 bases, the J end by 1 base, with 6 bases between. CDR1 is LNHNV and CDR2 is YYDKDF in the germline V gene (reference sequence). The CDR3 sequence is 14 residues long. CDR3 residues: CATSQISGANVLTF. The CDR3 DNA is TGTGCCACCAGCCAGATATCTGGGGCCAACGTCCTGACTTTC.

The V gene is TRBV19, the J gene TRBJ2-7; D gene uncertain. With 7 bases removed from V and 0 bases from J, the gap between germline ends came to 10 bases. The CDR3 is 13 residues long. The germline gives CDR1 LNHDA, CDR2 SQIVND (reference sequence). CDR3 nucleotides: TGTGCCAGTACCACCTATGGCTCCTACGAGCAGTACTTC. Translating gives CASTTYGSYEQYF.

The sample holds a few counts of this clone. This sequence joins TRBV7-9 and TRBJ2-5; D perhaps matches TRBD2 (6 bases). CDR1 is SEHNR, CDR2 FQNEAQ, per germline (reference sequence). Trimming pared 5 bases from V and 4 bases from J, leaving 14 bases between. This CDR3 contains 14 residues. The CDR3 is CASSASGGIETQYF. The CDR3 DNA reads TGTGCCAGCAGCGCTTCGGGCGGGATAGAGACCCAGTACTTC. Drawing the rest from reference TRBV7-9 and TRBJ2-5, the complete variable domain is DTGVSQNPRHKITKRGQNVTFRCDPISEHNRLYWYRQTLGQGPEFLTYFQNEAQLEKSRLLSDRFSAERPKGSFSTLEIQRTEQGDSAMYLCASSASGGIETQYFGPGTRLLVL.